Shown below are 5 T cell receptor beta chains from a single sample sequenced in a study of shared clonotypes between healthy human individuals. Some clones are missing from TCRdb's copy, which holds only in-frame ones; the method was immunoSEQ multiplex PCR. The sample includes about 480,000 clones, roughly 79% seen only once; the top ten take approximately 12%. Sequencing was carried out using PBMCs. These receptors were taken from a woman aged 40 to 49 in good health. Some clones in this sample may be carry-over from other donors' samples.

About this clone: A much larger clone is a single base away; this may be a read error. The same CDR3 arises from other DNA sequences in this sample as well. The J gene is TRBJ1-1, the V gene TRBV2; D not resolved. Germline CDR1 reads SNHLY; CDR2 reads FYNNEI. The CDR3 extends over 14 amino acids. The ends were cut back, 9 bases at V and 1 base at J, with 15 bases in the middle. CDR3 region: CASSPRTGNTEAFF. In DNA form, the CDR3 reads TGTGCCAGTAGTCCTCGGACGGGGAACACTGAAGCTTTCTTT.

V and J are TRBV23-1 and TRBJ2-7; D is perhaps TRBD2 (5 bases). TRBV23-1 is an ORF for which the function is uncertain. Deletions cut 3 bases from V and 4 bases from J, with 10 bases between. This CDR3 contains 13 residues. CDR3 in DNA: TGCGCCAGCAGTCAGGCCCGGGGTTACGAGCAGTACTTC. Translation gives CASSQARGYEQYF.

The chain joins TRBV7-9 to TRBJ2-7; no clear D gene. The length of the CDR3 is 16 residues. V was clipped by 1 base and J by 2 bases, with 15 bases between them. CDR1 is SEHNR, CDR2 FQNEAQ, per germline (reference sequence). The CDR3 is CASSLGIGSQPYEQYF. DNA of the CDR3: TGTGCCAGCAGCTTAGGTATCGGTAGCCAGCCCTACGAGCAGTACTTC.

To note about this clone: Different DNA sequences within this sample yield the same CDR3. This chain uses TRBV7-7 with TRBJ2-5; 7 bases fit TRBD1. Germline V gene data show CDR1 as SSHAT and CDR2 as FNYEAQ (reference sequence). The CDR3 sequence is 15 residues long. J was trimmed by 1 base and V by 5 bases; bases with no gene match: 7. The CDR3: CASSPGAGGQETQYF. Written as DNA, the CDR3 is TGTGCCAGCAGCCCTGGGGCAGGGGGCCAAGAGACCCAGTACTTC.

This clone was observed a few times. The chain carries TRBV7-9 and TRBJ2-2; no reliable D call. V was pared by 5 bases and J by 7 bases, with 8 bases between. The CDR3 has 12 residues. Looked up from germline, CDR1 is SEHNR and CDR2 is FQNEAQ (reference sequence). The CDR3 here is CASSPSSGELFF. The CDR3 nucleotides are TGTGCCAGCAGCCCCAGCAGCGGGGAGCTGTTTTTT. Based on the CDR3 plus reference TRBV7-9 and TRBJ2-2, the full variable domain is DTGVSQNPRHKITKRGQNVTFRCDPISEHNRLYWYRQTLGQGPEFLTYFQNEAQLEKSRLLSDRFSAERPKGSFSTLEIQRTEQGDSAMYLCASSPSSGELFFGEGSRLTVL.